The 10 T cell receptor beta chains below were found in one sample sequenced in a study of beta chain features in type 1 diabetes. Study findings and constraints: Patients with Type 1 diabetes showed moderately but significantly shorter TCRB CDR3s in all four CD4+ subsets.

Expressed TCRB transcripts were sequenced because the entire RNA isolate underwent reverse transcription. Data came from immunoSEQ multiplex PCR; TCRdb stores just in-frame clones and leaves some out. Found here are more than 250,000 clones, around 24% of them singletons; the top ten hold around 0.013%. Their antigen targets remain unknown. Sequencing was done on a sample of naive CD4+ T cells from blood. All receptors come from a woman in her twenties or thirties with type 1 diabetes.

This clone was seen only a few times. The chain has TRBV7-9 and TRBJ2-5; 8 bases are shared with TRBD1. The CDR3 sequence is 15 residues long. Germline loops: CDR1 SEHNR, CDR2 FQNEAQ (reference sequence). V shed 5 bases and J 4 bases; nucleotides not matched to a gene: 9. The CDR3 protein is CASSRGTGPGETQYF. The CDR3 DNA sequence: TGTGCCAGCAGCCGTGGGACAGGACCGGGAGAGACCCAGTACTTC.

The chain combines TRBV7-2 with TRBJ1-2, with a weak D call TRBD1 (5 bases). This CDR3 is 13 amino acids long. Germline CDR1 reads SGHTA; CDR2 reads FQGNSA. V was cut by 0 bases and J by 7 bases, with 9 bases left in between. CDR3 bases: TGTGCCAGCAGCTTAGCAACAGGCAGTGGCTACACCTTC. Translated, it gives CASSLATGSGYTF.

This sequence joins TRBV15 and TRBJ2-1, with D possibly being TRBD2 (6 bases). V lost 0 bases, J lost 12 bases, and 12 bases lay in between. Germline V CDR1 and CDR2: LNHNV, YYDKDF (reference sequence). The CDR3 contains 13 residues. The CDR3 DNA reads as TGTGCCACCAGCAGAGACGGGGGAGGTCCGCAGTTCTTC. It is translated as CATSRDGGGPQFF. The full variable domain, rest sourced from reference TRBV15 and TRBJ2-1, is DAMVIQNPRYQVTQFGKPVTLSCSQTLNHNVMYWYQQKSSQAPKLLFHYYDKDFNNEADTPDNFQSRRPNTSFCFLDIRSPGLGDTAMYLCATSRDGGGPQFFGPGTRLTVL.

V gene TRBV19 combines with J gene TRBJ1-5, with D uncertain. Per germline, CDR1 LNHDA and CDR2 SQIVND (reference sequence). This CDR3 region has 17 residues. Trimming cost V 3 bases and J 3 bases, with 18 bases left between them. CDR3 nucleotide sequence: TGTGCCAGTAGTATGCCGGGAGGAGGGTGGATCAATCAGCCCCAGCATTTT. It encodes CASSMPGGGWINQPQHF.

This clone was detected only a few times. The chain couples TRBV30 to TRBJ1-1; the D gene is possibly TRBD1 (6 bases). Germline CDR1 and CDR2: GTSNPN and SVGIG (reference sequence). With 5 bases removed from V and 4 bases from J, the gap between germline ends came to 17 bases. The CDR3 consists of 14 residues. DNA of the CDR3: TGTGCCTGGTTTCCGGGACACCTTGTCACTGAAGCTTTCTTT. The encoded protein is CAWFPGHLVTEAFF.

As concerns this clone: Other nucleotide sequences from this sample produce the same CDR3. This chain uses TRBV19 with TRBJ1-5; possibly TRBD1 for D (5 bases). Germline values: CDR1 LNHDA, CDR2 SQIVND (reference sequence). V gave up 6 bases and J gave up 4 bases, with 10 bases separating them. This CDR3 is built from 13 residues. CDR3 sequence: CASSLQGNQPQHF. Here the CDR3 DNA reads TGTGCCAGTAGCCTGCAGGGAAATCAGCCCCAGCATTTT.

The V call is TRBV18, the J call TRBJ2-5; possibly TRBD1 for D (6 bases). V was shortened by 6 bases and J by 5 bases, with 13 bases between the two germline ends. Germline assignment: CDR1 KGHSH and CDR2 LQKENI. The CDR3 sequence is 13 residues long. CDR3 in amino acids: CASSTGTQETQYF. The CDR3 nucleotides read TGTGCCAGCTCGACAGGTACCCAGGAGACCCAGTACTTC. Full variable domain (missing parts from reference TRBV18 and TRBJ2-5): NAGVMQNPRHLVRRRGQEARLRCSPMKGHSHVYWYRQLPEEGLKFMVYLQKENIIDESGMPKERFSAEFPKEGPSILRIQQVVRGDSAAYFCASSTGTQETQYFGPGTRLLVL.

The CDR3 here is CASSEDGGDGYTF. CDR3 DNA: TGTGCCAGCAGTGAAGACGGGGGAGATGGCTACACCTTC. This chain links TRBV2 with TRBJ1-2, with D possibly TRBD1 on 5 matching bases. V lost 1 base to trimming and J lost 6 bases, with 9 bases between them. The CDR3 loop spans 13 amino acids. CDR1 and CDR2 (germline): SNHLY, FYNNEI. The variable domain in full, completed from reference TRBV2 and TRBJ1-2, reads EPEVTQTPSHQVTQMGQEVILRCVPISNHLYFYWYRQILGQKVEFLVSFYNNEISEKSEIFDDQFSVERPDGSNFTLKIRSTKLEDSAMYFCASSEDGGDGYTFGSGTRLTVV.

Only a few counts were recorded for this clone. V is TRBV23-1 and J is TRBJ1-1, with D possibly being TRBD1 (6 bases). TRBV23-1 carries the ORF label, with uncertain function. The CDR3 runs 13 residues. V was shortened by 6 bases and J by 6 bases, with 14 bases between the two germline ends. CDR3 sequence reads: CASSPTGSPEAFF. The CDR3 nucleotides read TGCGCCAGCAGCCCTACAGGGTCTCCTGAAGCTTTCTTT.

This chain links TRBV5-1 with TRBJ1-5; 7 positions agree with TRBD1. The CDR3 spans 15 residues. V shed 2 bases, J shed 6 bases, and the junction held 8 bases outside the gene matches. Germline V gene sequence: CDR1 SGHRS, CDR2 YFSETQ. In DNA, the CDR3 is TGCGCCAGCAGCTTAACGACAGGGTCGAGTCAGCCCCAGCATTTT. As protein: CASSLTTGSSQPQHF.